These 18 T cell receptor beta chains were all obtained from the same sample, sequenced in a study of cytomegalovirus exposure and HLA in healthy donors. Researchers ran the PCR with 60 Vbeta and 13 Jbeta primers. Clones were read by immunoSEQ multiplex PCR, and TCRdb kept only the in-frame ones, dropping some. The table has 85,000 to 100,000 clones, under 85% seen once. The sample taken for sequencing was PBMCs. The source of these receptors is a woman in her thirties or forties in good health and CMV-seropositive.

The chain links TRBV10-3 to TRBJ2-7, with a weak D call TRBD2 (7 bases). V lost 8 bases to trimming and J lost 4 bases, with 15 bases between them. Germline V gene sequence: CDR1 ENHRY, CDR2 SYGVKD. The CDR3 runs 13 residues. The CDR3 nucleotides read TGTGCCATCGGGTTGAGCGGGACATACGAGCAGTACTTC. It is translated as CAIGLSGTYEQYF.

The chain recombines TRBV5-4 with TRBJ2-3, with 16 bases that match TRBD2. V shed 4 bases and J 2 bases; nucleotides not matched to a gene: 4. The CDR3 totals 17 residues. CDR1 SGHNT and CDR2 YYREEE come from the germline V gene (reference sequence). CDR3 amino acids: CASSPGLAGGVTDTQYF. CDR3 nucleotide sequence: TGTGCCAGCAGCCCGGGACTAGCGGGAGGGGTCACAGATACGCAGTATTTT.

This chain joins TRBV7-9 and TRBJ2-7; 8 nucleotides line up with TRBD2. V shed 5 bases and J 0 bases; nucleotides not matched to a gene: 6. The CDR3 is 15 amino acids. CDR1 is SEHNR and CDR2 is FQNEAQ in the germline V gene (reference sequence). The CDR3 protein is CASSILSGSSYEQYF. CDR3 in DNA: TGTGCCAGCAGCATCCTGAGCGGGAGCTCCTACGAGCAGTACTTC.

The chain combines TRBV11-2 with TRBJ2-7, with D possibly TRBD2 on 7 matching bases. CDR1 and CDR2 from the germline V gene are SGHAT and FQNNGV. This CDR3 comprises 15 residues. V lost 5 bases to trimming and J lost 1 base, with 15 bases between them. The CDR3 DNA reads TGTGCCAGCAGCCGGCGGGGAGGGGGGTCCTACGAGCAGTACTTC. Translated, it gives CASSRRGGGSYEQYF.

This clone occurred a few times. The chain carries TRBV5-4 and TRBJ2-3; perhaps TRBD2 as D (5 bases). Germline V gene data show CDR1 as SGHNT and CDR2 as YYREEE (reference sequence). The CDR3 consists of 15 residues. V was trimmed by 4 bases and J by 0 bases, leaving 12 bases between them. The CDR3 DNA follows: TGTGCCAGCAGCCGTAGCGATTCTAGCACAGATACGCAGTATTTT. Translation gives CASSRSDSSTDTQYF. The variable domain in full, with the rest retrieved from reference TRBV5-4 and TRBJ2-3, is ETGVTQSPTHLIKTRGQQVTLRCSSQSGHNTVSWYQQALGQGPQFIFQYYREEENGRGNFPPRFSGLQFPNYSSELNVNALELDDSALYLCASSRSDSSTDTQYFGPGTRLTVL.

This clone showed up just once. This specimen includes other DNA sequences encoding the same CDR3. The rearrangement uses TRBV28 and TRBJ1-5, with D uncertain. The CDR3 totals 12 residues. The germline V gene has CDR1 MDHEN and CDR2 SYDVKM. V lost 7 bases and J lost 5, with 9 bases in between. The CDR3: CASTGYYQPQHF. The CDR3 nucleotides are TGTGCCAGCACAGGTTATTATCAGCCCCAGCATTTT.

The chain is built from TRBV30 and TRBJ1-3; maybe TRBD1 (5 bases). Per germline, CDR1 GTSNPN and CDR2 SVGIG (reference sequence). The CDR3 sequence is 16 residues long. V was clipped by 0 bases and J by 0 bases, with 12 bases between them. The CDR3 region has the DNA TGTGCCTGGAGTGTACGGGGGGGACGCTCTGGAAACACCATATATTTT. This sequence encodes CAWSVRGGRSGNTIYF.

This sequence joins TRBV27 and TRBJ2-7; no definite D call. Germline CDR1 reads MNHEY; CDR2 reads SMNVEV (reference sequence). V lost 4 bases, J lost 1 base, and 8 bases lay in between. The CDR3 is 13 amino acids. CDR3 DNA sequence: TGTGCCAGCAGTTACGGTATGTCCTACGAGCAGTACTTC. Translated, it gives CASSYGMSYEQYF.

This chain links TRBV7-9 with TRBJ2-5; 7 nucleotides match TRBD2. The CDR3 is made up of 15 amino acids. The V gene's germline CDR1 is SEHNR and CDR2 FQNEAQ (reference sequence). V dropped 3 bases and J dropped 3; count of bases not matched to a gene: 7. This CDR3 reads CASSFSSGVKETQYF. DNA of the CDR3: TGTGCCAGCAGCTTCTCTAGCGGAGTAAAAGAGACCCAGTACTTC.

This rearrangement joins TRBV18 to TRBJ1-2; 7 bases align to TRBD1. V shed 3 bases, J shed 5 bases, and the junction held 6 bases outside the gene matches. Per germline, CDR1 KGHSH and CDR2 LQKENI. This CDR3 is 14 amino acids long. The CDR3 region is CASSPPGQSYGYTF. As DNA, the CDR3 is TGTGCCAGCTCACCGCCGGGACAGAGTTATGGCTACACCTTC.

The chain carries TRBV2 and TRBJ1-5, with TRBD1 matching 11 bases. With V trimmed by 6 bases and J by 5 bases, 6 bases remained unmatched. Germline V lookup: CDR1 SNHLY, CDR2 FYNNEI. This CDR3 has 15 residues. The CDR3 region has the DNA TGTGCCAGCAGCGGGGACAGGGGGGGGGATCAGCCCCAGCATTTT. Its protein product is CASSGDRGGDQPQHF.

This clone was observed a few times. The CDR3 DNA is TGTGCCAGCACAGACAATACCTCTGGAAACACCATATATTTT. It is translated as CASTDNTSGNTIYF. The V and J genes are TRBV14 and TRBJ1-3; D gene uncertain. V was pared by 7 bases and J by 0 bases, with 10 bases between. Per the germline V gene, CDR1 is SGHDN and CDR2 is FVKESK. The CDR3 is 14 residues long.

The rearrangement links TRBV6-5 to TRBJ1-1, with TRBD1 as a possible D gene (6 bases). CDR3 size: 14 residues. Germline V gene sequence: CDR1 MNHEY, CDR2 SVGAGI. V shed 7 bases and J shed 10 bases, with 22 bases lying between them. This CDR3 reads CASTKAQGHCGAFF. CDR3 in DNA: TGTGCCAGCACCAAGGCCCAGGGGCATTGTGGAGCTTTCTTT.

The chain uses TRBV28 and TRBJ2-2; D is unresolved. Deletions cut 4 bases from V and 7 bases from J, with 13 bases between. Germline-derived CDR1 and CDR2 are MDHEN and SYDVKM. The CDR3 is made up of 14 amino acids. In DNA form, the CDR3 reads TGTGCCAGCAGTTCTCCTCAGGTGTTCGGGGAGCTGTTTTTT. This translates into CASSSPQVFGELFF.

V gene TRBV6-5 combines with J gene TRBJ2-3, with D possibly TRBD1 on 5 matching bases. The CDR3 extends over 15 amino acids. The germline V and J ends were trimmed by 4 bases and 2 bases, with 13 bases remaining between them. Germline values: CDR1 MNHEY, CDR2 SVGAGI. The CDR3 DNA reads TGTGCCAGCAGTTCGTGGGGCACCTCCACAGATACGCAGTATTTT. It specifies CASSSWGTSTDTQYF.

The chain links TRBV2 to TRBJ2-2; TRBD1 might be the D (6 bases). Trimming took 8 bases from V and 5 from J, leaving 21 bases between them. From germline, CDR1 is SNHLY and CDR2 FYNNEI. The CDR3 extends over 16 amino acids. Written as DNA, the CDR3 is TGTGCCAGCCTCCCAAGAGGGGCTAGGGGGACCGGGGAGCTGTTTTTT. Protein product: CASLPRGARGTGELFF.

The V gene is TRBV5-6, the J gene TRBJ2-3; D gene uncertain. The CDR3 has 14 residues. Trimming removed 1 base at V and 6 bases at J, with 12 bases between. Germline V gene data show CDR1 as SGHDT and CDR2 as YYEEEE. The DNA of the CDR3 is TGTGCCAGCAGCTTGCCGTACGAGGTGGATACGCAGTATTTT. Its protein is CASSLPYEVDTQYF.

The V call is TRBV5-1, the J call TRBJ1-4; 12 positions agree with TRBD1. The CDR3 totals 17 residues. Germline V gene data show CDR1 as SGHRS and CDR2 as YFSETQ. The trim removed 2 bases at V and 8 bases at J, leaving 10 bases unmatched. CDR3 in amino acids: CASSFFGTGGKREKLFF. Written as DNA, the CDR3 is TGCGCCAGCAGCTTCTTCGGGACAGGGGGCAAGCGGGAAAAACTGTTTTTT.